This TCR beta chain was recovered during a study of T cell responses to AZD1222 COVID-19 vaccine. Study-level findings and limits: CD4 TCRs associated with vaccination spanned spike, dominating at 160-218 and 743-854.

In the case of this clone: The antigen is undetermined.

This table comes from immunoSEQ multiplex PCR, and its TCRdb copy is limited to in-frame clones, with some not included. The sample contains around 110,000 clones, 85% to 90% of which appear only once. CDR1 is ENHRY, CDR2 SYGVKD, per germline. The ends lost 5 bases at V and 0 bases at J; junction bases unmatched: 4. The CDR3 contains 15 residues. The source was peripheral blood, collected on day 0 of AZD1222 vaccination. This clonotype originated in an adult in good health. V and J are TRBV10-3 and TRBJ2-3; 8 nucleotides agree with TRBD2. The CDR3 DNA follows: TGTGCCATCAGTCGGCCTAGCGGGAGCACAGATACGCAGTATTTT. It yields the protein CAISRPSGSTDTQYF.